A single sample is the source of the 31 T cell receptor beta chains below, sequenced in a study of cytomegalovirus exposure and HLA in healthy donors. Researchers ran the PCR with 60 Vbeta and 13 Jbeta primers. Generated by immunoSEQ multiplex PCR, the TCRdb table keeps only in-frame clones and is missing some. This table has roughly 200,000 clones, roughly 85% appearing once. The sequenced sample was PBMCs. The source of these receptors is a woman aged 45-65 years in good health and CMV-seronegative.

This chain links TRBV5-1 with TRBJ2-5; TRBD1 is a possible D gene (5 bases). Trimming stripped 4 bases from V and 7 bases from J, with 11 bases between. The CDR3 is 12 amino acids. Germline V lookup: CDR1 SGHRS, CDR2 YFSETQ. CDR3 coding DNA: TGCGCCAGCAGCGCCAGGCAGGGGACCCAGTACTTC. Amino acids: CASSARQGTQYF.

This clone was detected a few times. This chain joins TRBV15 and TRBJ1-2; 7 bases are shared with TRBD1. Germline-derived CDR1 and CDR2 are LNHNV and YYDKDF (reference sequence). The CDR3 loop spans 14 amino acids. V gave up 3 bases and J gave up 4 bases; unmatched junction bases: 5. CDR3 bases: TGTGCCACCAGCAGTAACAGGGGACCCTATGGCTACACCTTC. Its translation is CATSSNRGPYGYTF.

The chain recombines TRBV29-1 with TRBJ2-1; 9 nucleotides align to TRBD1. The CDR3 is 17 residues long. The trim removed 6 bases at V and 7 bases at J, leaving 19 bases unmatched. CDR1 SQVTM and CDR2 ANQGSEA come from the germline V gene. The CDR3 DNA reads TGCAGCGTCGCCGAACGTTTACAGGGGGCGCAAAGAAATGAGCAGTTCTTC. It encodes CSVAERLQGAQRNEQFF.

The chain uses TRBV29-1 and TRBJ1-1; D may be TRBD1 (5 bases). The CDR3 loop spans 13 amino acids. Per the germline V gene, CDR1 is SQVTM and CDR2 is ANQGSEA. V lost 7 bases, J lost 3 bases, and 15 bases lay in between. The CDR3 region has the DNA TGCAGCGCGCTGCGGGGGTTTGACACTGAAGCTTTCTTT. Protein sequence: CSALRGFDTEAFF. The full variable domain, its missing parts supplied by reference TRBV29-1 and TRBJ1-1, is SAVISQKPSRDICQRGTSLTIQCQVDSQVTMMFWYRQQPGQSLTLIATANQGSEATYESGFVIDKFPISRPNLTFSTLTVSNMSPEDSSIYLCSALRGFDTEAFFGQGTRLTVV.

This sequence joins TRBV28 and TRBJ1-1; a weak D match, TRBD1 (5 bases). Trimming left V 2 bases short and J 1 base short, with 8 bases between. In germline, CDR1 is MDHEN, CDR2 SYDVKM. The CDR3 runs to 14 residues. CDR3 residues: CASSLVQGNTEAFF. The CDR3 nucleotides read TGTGCCAGCAGTTTAGTCCAGGGGAACACTGAAGCTTTCTTT.

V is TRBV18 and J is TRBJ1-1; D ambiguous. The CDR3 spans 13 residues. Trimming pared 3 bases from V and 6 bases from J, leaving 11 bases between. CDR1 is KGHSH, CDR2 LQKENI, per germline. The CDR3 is CASSPPGTAEAFF. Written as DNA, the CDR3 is TGTGCCAGCTCACCTCCGGGTACCGCTGAAGCTTTCTTT.

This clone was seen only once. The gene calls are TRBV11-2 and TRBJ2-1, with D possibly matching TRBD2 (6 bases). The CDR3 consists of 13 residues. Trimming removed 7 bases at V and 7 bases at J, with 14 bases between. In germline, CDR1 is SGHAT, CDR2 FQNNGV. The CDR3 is CASTTVGRNEQFF. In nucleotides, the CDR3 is TGTGCCAGCACGACCGTGGGGAGGAATGAGCAGTTCTTC.

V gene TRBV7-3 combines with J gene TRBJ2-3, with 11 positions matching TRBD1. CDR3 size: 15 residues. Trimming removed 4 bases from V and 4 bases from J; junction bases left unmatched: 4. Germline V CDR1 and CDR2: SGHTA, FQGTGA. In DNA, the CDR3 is TGTGCCAGCAGCTCCCGGACAGGGGGCGCAGATACGCAGTATTTT. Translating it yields CASSSRTGGADTQYF.

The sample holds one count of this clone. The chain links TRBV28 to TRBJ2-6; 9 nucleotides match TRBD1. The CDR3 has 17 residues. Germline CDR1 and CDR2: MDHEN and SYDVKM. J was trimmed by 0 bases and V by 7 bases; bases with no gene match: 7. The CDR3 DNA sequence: TGTGCCAGCAACTGGGGGACAGGGAGCTCTGGGGCCAACGTCCTGACTTTC. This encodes CASNWGTGSSGANVLTF. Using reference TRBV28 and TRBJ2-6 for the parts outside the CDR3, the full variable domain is DVKVTQSSRYLVKRTGEKVFLECVQDMDHENMFWYRQDPGLGLRLIYFSYDVKMKEKGDIPEGYSVSREKKERFSLILESASTNQTSMYLCASNWGTGSSGANVLTFGAGSRLTVL.

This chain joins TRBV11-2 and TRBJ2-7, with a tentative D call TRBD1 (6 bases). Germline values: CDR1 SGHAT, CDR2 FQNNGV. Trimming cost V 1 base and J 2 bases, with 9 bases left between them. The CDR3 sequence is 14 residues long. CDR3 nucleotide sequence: TGTGCCAGCAGCTTAGCAAGGACAGCCTACGAGCAGTACTTC. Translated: CASSLARTAYEQYF.

CDR3 amino acids: CASSSTWAAVYEQYF. CDR3 nucleotides: TGTGCCAGCAGCTCCACCTGGGCAGCGGTTTACGAGCAGTACTTC. The chain uses TRBV28 and TRBJ2-7; a weak D match, TRBD2 (5 bases). V was cut by 6 bases and J by 4 bases, with 19 bases left in between. The length of the CDR3 is 15 residues. In germline, CDR1 is MDHEN, CDR2 SYDVKM.

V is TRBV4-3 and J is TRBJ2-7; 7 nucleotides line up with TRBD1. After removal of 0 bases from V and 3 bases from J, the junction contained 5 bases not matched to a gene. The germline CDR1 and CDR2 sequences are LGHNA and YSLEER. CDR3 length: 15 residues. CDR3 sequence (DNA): TGCGCCAGCAGCCAAGATATGACAGGGCTCTACGAGCAGTACTTC. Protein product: CASSQDMTGLYEQYF.

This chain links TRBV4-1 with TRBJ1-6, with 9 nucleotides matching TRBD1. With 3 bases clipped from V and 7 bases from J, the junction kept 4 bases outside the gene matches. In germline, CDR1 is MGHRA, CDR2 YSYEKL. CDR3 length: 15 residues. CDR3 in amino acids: CASSHGDRENSPLHF. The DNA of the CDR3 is TGCGCCAGCAGCCATGGGGACAGGGAAAATTCACCCCTCCACTTT.

The DNA of the CDR3 is TGTGCCAGTAGTATAGCGGGACTAGCGGGAGCCGGGGAGCTGTTTTTT. Translating it yields CASSIAGLAGAGELFF. The chain employs TRBV19 and TRBJ2-2, with 14 bases matching TRBD2. Germline V lookup: CDR1 LNHDA, CDR2 SQIVND (reference sequence). After removal of 1 base from V and 6 bases from J, the junction contained 1 base not matched to a gene. CDR3 length equals 16 residues.

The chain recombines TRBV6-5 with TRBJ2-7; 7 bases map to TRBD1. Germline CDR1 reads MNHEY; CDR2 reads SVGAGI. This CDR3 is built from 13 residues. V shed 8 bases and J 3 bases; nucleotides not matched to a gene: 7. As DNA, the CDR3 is TGTGCCAGCCAGAACAGGGGCTTCTACGAGCAGTACTTC. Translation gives CASQNRGFYEQYF.

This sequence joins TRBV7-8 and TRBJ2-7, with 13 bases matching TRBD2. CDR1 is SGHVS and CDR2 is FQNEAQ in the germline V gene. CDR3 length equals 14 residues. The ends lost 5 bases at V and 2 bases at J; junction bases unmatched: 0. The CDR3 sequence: CASSTSGRAYEQYF. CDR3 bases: TGTGCCAGCAGCACTAGCGGGAGGGCCTACGAGCAGTACTTC.

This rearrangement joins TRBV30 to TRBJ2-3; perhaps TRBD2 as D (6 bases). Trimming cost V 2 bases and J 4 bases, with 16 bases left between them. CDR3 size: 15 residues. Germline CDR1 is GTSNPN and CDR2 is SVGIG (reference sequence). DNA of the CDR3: TGTGCCTGGAGTAGGGACTCTCAATGGGCAGATACGCAGTATTTT. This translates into CAWSRDSQWADTQYF.

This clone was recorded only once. CDR3 sequence reads: CASSLHLGGRNLGREQYF. In DNA form, the CDR3 reads TGTGCCAGCAGCTTACACTTAGGCGGGAGGAACTTGGGACGCGAGCAGTACTTC. The rearrangement uses TRBV7-9 and TRBJ2-7; 8 nucleotides match TRBD2. The germline gives CDR1 SEHNR, CDR2 FQNEAQ (reference sequence). The CDR3 is 18 residues long. The V gene end was trimmed by 2 bases and the J gene end by 6 bases; junction bases not matched to a gene: 18.

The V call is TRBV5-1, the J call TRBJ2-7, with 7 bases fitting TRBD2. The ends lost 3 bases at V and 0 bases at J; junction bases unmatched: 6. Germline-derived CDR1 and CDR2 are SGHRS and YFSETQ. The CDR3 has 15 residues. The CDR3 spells CASSSRGGSSYEQYF. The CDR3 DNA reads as TGCGCCAGCAGCTCCCGGGGAGGGAGCTCCTACGAGCAGTACTTC.

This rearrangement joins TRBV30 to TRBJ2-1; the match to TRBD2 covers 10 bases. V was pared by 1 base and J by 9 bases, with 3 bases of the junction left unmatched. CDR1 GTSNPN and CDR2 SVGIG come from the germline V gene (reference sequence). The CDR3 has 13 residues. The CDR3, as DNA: TGTGCCTGGAGTGGAGTAGCGGGAGGTGAGCAGTTCTTC. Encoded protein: CAWSGVAGGEQFF.

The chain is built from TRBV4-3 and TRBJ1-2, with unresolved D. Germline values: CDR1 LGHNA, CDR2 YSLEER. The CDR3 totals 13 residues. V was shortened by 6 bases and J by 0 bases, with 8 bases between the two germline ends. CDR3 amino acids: CASSVTANYGYTF. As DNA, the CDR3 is TGCGCCAGCAGTGTCACTGCTAACTATGGCTACACCTTC.

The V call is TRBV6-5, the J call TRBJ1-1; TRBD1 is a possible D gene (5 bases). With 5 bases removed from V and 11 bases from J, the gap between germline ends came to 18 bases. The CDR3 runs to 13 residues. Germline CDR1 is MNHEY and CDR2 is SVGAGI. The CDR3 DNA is TGTGCCAGCAGTCAATACTACGGTCGACAGGCTTTCTTT. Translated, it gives CASSQYYGRQAFF.

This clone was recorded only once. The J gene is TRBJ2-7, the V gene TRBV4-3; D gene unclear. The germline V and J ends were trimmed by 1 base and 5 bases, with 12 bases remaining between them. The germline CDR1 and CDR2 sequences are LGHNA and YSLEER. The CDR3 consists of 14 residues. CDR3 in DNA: TGCGCCAGCAGCCAAGTTAGTGGTATGAACGAGCAGTACTTC. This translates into CASSQVSGMNEQYF.

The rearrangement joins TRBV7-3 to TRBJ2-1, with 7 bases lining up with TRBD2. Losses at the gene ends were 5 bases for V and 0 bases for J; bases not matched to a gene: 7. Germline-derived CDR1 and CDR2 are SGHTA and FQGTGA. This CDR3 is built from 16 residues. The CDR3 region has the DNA TGTGCCAGCAGCCGCCTAGGCGGGAGCTCCTACAATGAGCAGTTCTTC. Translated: CASSRLGGSSYNEQFF. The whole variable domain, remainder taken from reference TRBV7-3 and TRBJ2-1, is GAGVSQTPSNKVTEKGKYVELRCDPISGHTALYWYRQSLGQGPEFLIYFQGTGAADDSGLPNDRFFAVRPEGSVSTLKIQRTERGDSAVYLCASSRLGGSSYNEQFFGPGTRLTVL.

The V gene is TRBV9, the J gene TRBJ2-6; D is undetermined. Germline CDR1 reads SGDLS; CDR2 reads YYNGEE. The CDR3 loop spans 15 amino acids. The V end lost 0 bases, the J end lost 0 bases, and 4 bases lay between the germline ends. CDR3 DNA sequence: TGTGCCAGCAGCGTAGCTCCCTCTGGGGCCAACGTCCTGACTTTC. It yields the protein CASSVAPSGANVLTF.

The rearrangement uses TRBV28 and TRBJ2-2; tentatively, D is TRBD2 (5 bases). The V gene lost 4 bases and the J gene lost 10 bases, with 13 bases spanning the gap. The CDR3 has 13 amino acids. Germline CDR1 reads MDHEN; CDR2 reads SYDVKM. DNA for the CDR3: TGTGCCAGCAGTTCTCGTAGGACTTCGGAGCTGTTTTTT. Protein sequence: CASSSRRTSELFF.

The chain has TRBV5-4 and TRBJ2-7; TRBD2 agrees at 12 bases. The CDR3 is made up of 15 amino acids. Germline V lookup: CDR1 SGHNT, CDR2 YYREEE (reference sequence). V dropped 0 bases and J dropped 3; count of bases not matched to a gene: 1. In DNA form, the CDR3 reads TGTGCCAGCAGCTTGGGACTAGCGGGAGTCTACGAGCAGTACTTC. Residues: CASSLGLAGVYEQYF.

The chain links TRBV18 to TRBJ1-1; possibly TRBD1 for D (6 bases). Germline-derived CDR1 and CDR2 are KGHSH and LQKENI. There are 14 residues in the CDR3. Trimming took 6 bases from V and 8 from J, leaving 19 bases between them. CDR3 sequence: CASSLTTGFGEAFF. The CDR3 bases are TGTGCCAGCTCGCTTACTACAGGGTTTGGCGAAGCTTTCTTT. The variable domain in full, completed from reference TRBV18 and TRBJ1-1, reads NAGVMQNPRHLVRRRGQEARLRCSPMKGHSHVYWYRQLPEEGLKFMVYLQKENIIDESGMPKERFSAEFPKEGPSILRIQQVVRGDSAAYFCASSLTTGFGEAFFGQGTRLTVV.

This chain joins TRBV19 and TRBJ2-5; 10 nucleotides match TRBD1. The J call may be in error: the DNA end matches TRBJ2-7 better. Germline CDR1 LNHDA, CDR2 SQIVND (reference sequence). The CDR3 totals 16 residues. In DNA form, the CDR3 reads TGTGCCAGTAGTAATCTTAGGACAGGGGGCTCCTACGAGCAGTACTTC. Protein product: CASSNLRTGGSYEQYF.

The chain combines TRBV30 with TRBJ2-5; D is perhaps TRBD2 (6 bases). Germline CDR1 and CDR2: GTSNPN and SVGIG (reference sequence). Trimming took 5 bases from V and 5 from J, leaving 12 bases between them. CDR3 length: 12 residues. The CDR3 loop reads CAWGTLSETQYF. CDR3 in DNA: TGTGCCTGGGGGACTCTATCGGAGACCCAGTACTTC.

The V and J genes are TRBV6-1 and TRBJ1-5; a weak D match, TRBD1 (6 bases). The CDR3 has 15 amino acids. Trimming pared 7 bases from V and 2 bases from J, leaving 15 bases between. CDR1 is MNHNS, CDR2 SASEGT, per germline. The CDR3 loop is CASKQGDGGNQPQHF. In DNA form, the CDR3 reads TGTGCCAGCAAACAGGGTGATGGCGGCAATCAGCCCCAGCATTTT.